These 21 T cell receptor beta chains share one sample of origin, sequenced in a study of blood T cell repertoires in COVID-19. Repertoires were generated with immunoSEQ multiplex PCR, while TCRdb's copy carries only in-frame clones and drops some. Here the sample spans under 80,000 clones, about 86% being singletons. The sample was peripheral blood. The receptors were sampled from an elderly man in a cohort sampled during active COVID-19.

The gene calls are TRBV7-9 and TRBJ2-1; D might be TRBD1 (5 bases). The CDR3 covers 14 residues. CDR1 is SEHNR and CDR2 is FQNEAQ in the germline V gene (reference sequence). V was trimmed by 3 bases and J by 5 bases, leaving 11 bases between them. The CDR3 is CASSFRVTHNEQFF. The CDR3 coding sequence is TGTGCCAGCAGCTTCAGGGTGACACACAATGAGCAGTTCTTC.

This clone has more than one count but fewer than ten. V and J are TRBV10-2 and TRBJ2-3; 9 bases match TRBD2. The V gene end was trimmed by 3 bases and the J gene end by 3 bases; junction bases not matched to a gene: 4. This CDR3 spans 15 amino acids. CDR1 and CDR2 (germline): WSHSY, SAAADI. This chain's CDR3 is CASSDPAGGTDTQYF. CDR3 coding DNA: TGCGCCAGCAGTGATCCAGCGGGGGGAACAGATACGCAGTATTTT.

The gene calls are TRBV7-6 and TRBJ1-1; D not resolved. Germline V gene lookup returns CDR1 SGHVS and CDR2 FNYEAQ. The CDR3 is 14 residues long. Trimming shortened V by 1 base and J by 0 bases, and 6 bases separated the two germline ends. The CDR3 nucleotides read TGTGCCAGCAGCTTAGGAGGAATGAACACTGAAGCTTTCTTT. Its translation: CASSLGGMNTEAFF. The full variable domain, completed using reference TRBV7-6 and TRBJ1-1, is GAGVSQSPRYKVTKRGQDVALRCDPISGHVSLYWYRQALGQGPEFLTYFNYEAQQDKSGLPNDRFSAERPEGSISTLTIQRTEQRDSAMYRCASSLGGMNTEAFFGQGTRLTVV.

This chain joins TRBV2 and TRBJ2-7; maybe TRBD2 (9 bases). Deletions cut 10 bases from V and 7 bases from J, with 20 bases between. Germline V gene data show CDR1 as SNHLY and CDR2 as FYNNEI. The CDR3 totals 13 residues. The chain's CDR3 is CATAQGAGGEQYV. The CDR3 nucleotides read TGTGCCACGGCCCAGGGGGCGGGGGGGGAGCAGTACGTC.

This clone appeared once. DNA for the CDR3: TGTGCCAGCAGCCAGGGGGTCTCCTACGAGCAGTACTTC. It is translated as CASSQGVSYEQYF. V is TRBV6-5 and J is TRBJ2-7; 7 bases map to TRBD1. CDR3 size: 13 residues. Germline CDR1 is MNHEY and CDR2 is SVGAGI. V was clipped by 6 bases and J by 0 bases; unmatched bases: 2.

The V gene is TRBV5-1, the J gene TRBJ2-5; D possibly corresponds to TRBD1 (6 bases). The CDR3 has 13 amino acids. From germline, CDR1 is SGHRS and CDR2 YFSETQ. V gave up 4 bases and J gave up 5 bases, with 12 bases separating them. This CDR3 reads CASSRTEGETQYF. CDR3 bases: TGCGCCAGCAGCCGGACAGAGGGCGAGACCCAGTACTTC.

About this clone: Distinct nucleotide sequences in the sample also encode this CDR3. V usage is TRBV6-5 and J usage is TRBJ2-7; 7 nucleotides match TRBD1. V shed 6 bases and J 4 bases; nucleotides not matched to a gene: 6. There are 13 residues in the CDR3. Germline CDR1 is MNHEY and CDR2 is SVGAGI. CDR3: CASRGDRLYEQYV. The CDR3, as DNA: TGTGCCAGCAGGGGGGACAGACTTTACGAGCAGTACGTC.

The chain links TRBV23-1 to TRBJ2-5; D perhaps matches TRBD1 (5 bases). TRBV23-1 is reported as an ORF; its role is uncertain. The CDR3 has 13 amino acids. V lost 6 bases to trimming and J lost 3 bases, with 11 bases between them. The CDR3 here is CASRTDRKETQYF. DNA for the CDR3: TGCGCCAGCAGAACCGACAGAAAAGAGACCCAGTACTTC.

The gene calls are TRBV9 and TRBJ1-3; D is unresolved. CDR1 is SGDLS, CDR2 YYNGEE, per germline. This CDR3 region has 14 residues. Trimming left V 1 base short and J 2 bases short, with 7 bases between. CDR3 amino acids: CASSVRDPGNTIYF. The CDR3, as DNA: TGTGCCAGCAGCGTACGGGATCCTGGAAACACCATATATTTT.

This clone was recorded once. The chain links TRBV19 to TRBJ1-1; perhaps TRBD1 as D (5 bases). Germline V lookup: CDR1 LNHDA, CDR2 SQIVND (reference sequence). Trimming pared 5 bases from V and 4 bases from J, leaving 8 bases between. This CDR3 contains 12 residues. The CDR3 sequence is CASSWGGTEAFF. CDR3 bases: TGTGCCAGTAGTTGGGGGGGCACTGAAGCTTTCTTT. The whole variable domain, filled in from reference TRBV19 and TRBJ1-1, reads DGGITQSPKYLFRKEGQNVTLSCEQNLNHDAMYWYRQDPGQGLRLIYYSQIVNDFQKGDIAEGYSVSREKKESFPLTVTSAQKNPTAFYLCASSWGGTEAFFGQGTRLTVV.

The chain combines TRBV24-1 with TRBJ2-7; 10 bases agree with TRBD1. Germline CDR1 and CDR2: KGHDR and SFDVKD. The CDR3 is 16 amino acids. V was clipped by 4 bases and J by 0 bases; unmatched bases: 5. CDR3 DNA: TGTGCCACCAGTGAGTTGGGACAGGGGAGCTCCTACGAGCAGTACTTC. It yields the protein CATSELGQGSSYEQYF.

At least ten counts were recorded for this clone. CDR3 loop: CASSRQGGNTDTQYF. The DNA for the CDR3 is TGTGCCAGCAGTCGACAGGGAGGAAACACAGATACGCAGTATTTT. The V call is TRBV28, the J call TRBJ2-3; D might be TRBD1 (7 bases). Trimming left V 5 bases short and J 2 bases short, with 14 bases between. Looked up from germline, CDR1 is MDHEN and CDR2 is SYDVKM. There are 15 residues in the CDR3. Full variable domain (remainder filled in from reference TRBV28 and TRBJ2-3): DVKVTQSSRYLVKRTGEKVFLECVQDMDHENMFWYRQDPGLGLRLIYFSYDVKMKEKGDIPEGYSVSREKKERFSLILESASTNQTSMYLCASSRQGGNTDTQYFGPGTRLTVL.

The rearrangement joins TRBV3-1 (or the pseudogene TRBV3-2) to TRBJ1-1, with unresolved D. The V end was cut by 8 bases, the J end by 10 bases, with 17 bases between. The CDR3 loop spans 12 amino acids. Germline V lookup: CDR1 LGHDT, CDR2 YNNKEL (reference sequence). CDR3 coding DNA: TGTGCCAGCGCCCCCGGGGAATGTATAGCTTTCTTT. Residues: CASAPGECIAFF.

This chain links TRBV19 with TRBJ2-1; tentative D call: TRBD1 (6 bases). The CDR3 extends over 15 amino acids. Trimming stripped 3 bases from V and 0 bases from J, with 9 bases between. Germline V gene data show CDR1 as LNHDA and CDR2 as SQIVND (reference sequence). The CDR3 reads CASSMTGLSYNEQFF. As DNA, the CDR3 is TGTGCCAGTAGTATGACAGGCCTCTCCTACAATGAGCAGTTCTTC.

This clone was seen a single time. The J gene is TRBJ2-4, the V gene TRBV3-1 (or the pseudogene TRBV3-2), with TRBD2 matching over 7 bases. Per the germline V gene, CDR1 is LGHDT and CDR2 is YNNKEL (reference sequence). This CDR3 region has 14 residues. J gave up 8 bases and V 0 bases, and 4 bases lay outside the gene matches. CDR3 region: CASSQDLGGDIQYF. Written as DNA, the CDR3 is TGTGCCAGCAGCCAAGATTTGGGGGGGGACATTCAGTACTTC.

The chain employs TRBV9 and TRBJ2-2, with TRBD1 matching 10 bases. Unmatched junction bases numbered 15, after V lost 4 bases and J lost 3 bases. Looked up from germline, CDR1 is SGDLS and CDR2 is YYNGEE. This CDR3 spans 19 amino acids. The CDR3 nucleotides are TGTGCCAGCAGCCCTGGATTGCCCCGGGACAGGGGTTACACCGGGGAGCTGTTTTTT. Protein: CASSPGLPRDRGYTGELFF.

This chain joins TRBV3-1 (or the pseudogene TRBV3-2) and TRBJ1-2; 9 bases agree with TRBD1. This CDR3 has 14 amino acids. Losses at the gene ends were 2 bases for V and 8 bases for J; bases not matched to a gene: 6. Germline V gene lookup returns CDR1 LGHDT and CDR2 YNNKEL (reference sequence). The CDR3 region is CASSQPGQGSGYTF. CDR3 sequence (DNA): TGTGCCAGCAGCCAACCGGGACAGGGTAGCGGCTACACCTTC.

J is TRBJ1-2 and V is TRBV4-3; D unclear. From germline, CDR1 is LGHNA and CDR2 YSLEER. Trimming shortened V by 3 bases and J by 8 bases, and 19 bases separated the two germline ends. The CDR3 contains 15 residues. CDR3 loop: CASSQALGRENGYTF. CDR3 bases: TGCGCCAGCAGCCAGGCGCTAGGGCGGGAGAACGGCTACACCTTC.

The chain recombines TRBV3-1 (or the pseudogene TRBV3-2) with TRBJ1-5; D is uncertain. CDR3 length equals 14 residues. V lost 1 base to trimming and J lost 6 bases, with 10 bases between them. Germline V gene sequence: CDR1 LGHDT, CDR2 YNNKEL (reference sequence). CDR3 protein: CASSQASGVQPQHF. As DNA, the CDR3 is TGTGCCAGCAGCCAAGCCTCCGGAGTTCAGCCCCAGCATTTT.

The chain uses TRBV28 and TRBJ1-5; TRBD1 matches at 8 bases. The CDR3 has 14 residues. In germline, CDR1 is MDHEN, CDR2 SYDVKM. Trimming cost V 5 bases and J 6 bases; bases outside gene matches: 6. CDR3 in amino acids: CASSPGTGVQPQHF. In nucleotides, the CDR3 is TGTGCCAGCAGTCCGGGGACAGGAGTTCAGCCCCAGCATTTT. The whole variable domain, filled in from reference TRBV28 and TRBJ1-5, reads DVKVTQSSRYLVKRTGEKVFLECVQDMDHENMFWYRQDPGLGLRLIYFSYDVKMKEKGDIPEGYSVSREKKERFSLILESASTNQTSMYLCASSPGTGVQPQHFGDGTRLSIL.

The rearrangement joins TRBV24-1 to TRBJ2-7; TRBD1 agrees at 7 bases. Germline-derived CDR1 and CDR2 are KGHDR and SFDVKD. The CDR3 spans 12 residues. V dropped 1 base and J dropped 13; count of bases not matched to a gene: 6. CDR3 protein: CATSDLGGRIYV. In DNA form, the CDR3 reads TGTGCCACCAGTGATTTAGGGGGCCGGATCTACGTC.